The 25 T cell receptor beta chains listed next were all sequenced from one sample in a study of graft-versus-host responses after intestinal transplantation. The protocol was immunoSEQ multiplex PCR, while the TCRdb copy is restricted to in-frame clones and leaves out a portion. The sample carries fewer than 20,000 clones, over 90% recorded once. This specimen was PBMCs, taken 23 days after intestinal transplant. The receptors were gathered from a human patient who received an intestinal transplant, so some T cells may come from the graft donor.

V and J are TRBV6-5 and TRBJ1-2; 7 nucleotides line up with TRBD1. The trim removed 6 bases at V and 10 bases at J, leaving 14 bases unmatched. CDR1 and CDR2 from the germline V gene are MNHEY and SVGAGI. This CDR3 has 14 amino acids. The CDR3 spells CASRPTYSDRAYTF. Here the CDR3 DNA reads TGTGCCAGCAGACCCACCTATTCCGACAGGGCCTACACCTTC.

The J gene is TRBJ2-5, the V gene TRBV5-1; the D is unclear. Gene TRBJ2-7 matches the end of the DNA better, so the J call may be wrong. The V gene's germline CDR1 is SGHRS and CDR2 YFSETQ. CDR3 size: 14 residues. The chain's CDR3 is CASSWTPGSYEQYF. The DNA of the CDR3 is TGCGCCAGCAGCTGGACGCCGGGCTCCTACGAGCAGTACTTC.

V usage is TRBV6-5 and J usage is TRBJ2-7; D unresolved. This CDR3 is 16 amino acids long. Germline CDR1 and CDR2: MNHEY and SVGAGI. The germline V and J ends were trimmed by 2 bases and 3 bases, with 17 bases remaining between them. CDR3 nucleotide sequence: TGTGCCAGCAGTTACGAAGGGCCGGGTGAATACTACGAGCAGTACTTC. Protein: CASSYEGPGEYYEQYF.

The chain employs TRBV18 and TRBJ2-7; D possibly corresponds to TRBD2 (5 bases). The CDR3 covers 13 residues. Germline CDR1 KGHSH, CDR2 LQKENI. Trimming left V 2 bases short and J 5 bases short, with 10 bases between. CDR3 nucleotides: TGTGCCAGCTCACCATCGGGATCCCACGAGCAGTACTTC. Protein sequence: CASSPSGSHEQYF. The variable domain in full, with the rest retrieved from reference TRBV18 and TRBJ2-7, is NAGVMQNPRHLVRRRGQEARLRCSPMKGHSHVYWYRQLPEEGLKFMVYLQKENIIDESGMPKERFSAEFPKEGPSILRIQQVVRGDSAAYFCASSPSGSHEQYFGPGTRLTVT.

V usage is TRBV14 and J usage is TRBJ2-5, with D perhaps TRBD1 (5 bases). CDR1 and CDR2 from the germline V gene are SGHDN and FVKESK. CDR3 length: 14 amino acids. V was cut by 4 bases and J by 4 bases, with 13 bases left in between. The CDR3 nucleotides are TGTGCCAGCAGCCCCGAAATAGGGGCAGAGACCCAGTACTTC. It codes for CASSPEIGAETQYF.

J is TRBJ2-1 and V is TRBV4-1, with no clear D. This CDR3 comprises 15 residues. Germline assignment: CDR1 MGHRA and CDR2 YSYEKL. Trimming took 0 bases from V and 2 from J, leaving 8 bases between them. For the CDR3, the DNA is TGCGCCAGCAGCCAAGATAGGTCACCCTACAATGAGCAGTTCTTC. Protein product: CASSQDRSPYNEQFF.

This chain connects TRBV4-1 to TRBJ2-7; 9 bases line up with TRBD1. CDR1 MGHRA and CDR2 YSYEKL come from the germline V gene. V was clipped by 2 bases and J by 5 bases; unmatched bases: 4. The CDR3 runs 14 residues. CDR3 sequence: CASSQWDRDHEQYF. The CDR3, as DNA: TGCGCCAGCAGCCAATGGGACAGGGACCACGAGCAGTACTTC.

This rearrangement joins TRBV25-1 to TRBJ2-7; TRBD1 is a possible D gene (5 bases). This CDR3 comprises 14 residues. V dropped 4 bases and J dropped 0 bases, with 10 bases sitting between them. Per the germline V gene, CDR1 is MGHDK and CDR2 is SYGVNS. The CDR3 region has the DNA TGTGCCAGCAGTGGGGTCCAGGGCTCCTACGAGCAGTACTTC. It codes for CASSGVQGSYEQYF.

This chain joins TRBV19 and TRBJ2-7, with 9 bases fitting TRBD1. The CDR3 runs to 13 residues. Germline CDR1 reads LNHDA; CDR2 reads SQIVND (reference sequence). J gave up 11 bases and V 5 bases, and 10 bases lay outside the gene matches. DNA for the CDR3: TGTGCCAGTAGTGCTACCATGGGGGACAGGGAGTACTTC. This encodes CASSATMGDREYF.

This sequence joins TRBV6-5 and TRBJ2-7; D remains ambiguous. Trimming cost V 0 bases and J 5 bases, with 11 bases left between them. The CDR3 extends over 14 amino acids. Germline V gives CDR1 MNHEY, CDR2 SVGAGI. Here the CDR3 DNA reads TGTGCCAGCAGTTACTCGATCAGCTTAAACGAGCAGTACTTC. It translates to CASSYSISLNEQYF.

This chain joins TRBV28 and TRBJ2-3, with 7 bases matching TRBD2. The germline V gene encodes CDR1 MDHEN and CDR2 SYDVKM. V shed 2 bases and J 4 bases; nucleotides not matched to a gene: 3. The CDR3 has 14 amino acids. The DNA of the CDR3 is TGTGCCAGCAGTTTAACAGCGGGACCAGATACGCAGTATTTT. Amino acid sequence: CASSLTAGPDTQYF.

The V and J genes are TRBV6-1 and TRBJ2-7, with TRBD2 identical over 7 bases. Per germline, CDR1 MNHNS and CDR2 SASEGT. The CDR3 is made up of 15 amino acids. With 1 base clipped from V and 0 bases from J, the junction kept 3 bases outside the gene matches. The CDR3 sequence is CASSEGGGSSYEQYF. CDR3 sequence (DNA): TGTGCCAGCAGTGAAGGCGGCGGGAGCTCCTACGAGCAGTACTTC.

The chain has TRBV11-2 and TRBJ2-5; unclear D gene. V lost 1 base and J 0 bases, leaving 3 bases between the germline ends. Per germline, CDR1 SGHAT and CDR2 FQNNGV. This CDR3 region has 13 residues. The CDR3 DNA follows: TGTGCCAGCAGCTTAGTAGACCAAGAGACCCAGTACTTC. Protein: CASSLVDQETQYF.

The V gene is TRBV5-6, the J gene TRBJ1-1, with D possibly TRBD1 on 5 matching bases. Trimming took 3 bases from V and 4 from J, leaving 16 bases between them. Germline CDR1 reads SGHDT; CDR2 reads YYEEEE. CDR3 length: 15 residues. CDR3 residues: CASSSRGSPSTEAFF. CDR3 DNA sequence: TGTGCCAGCAGCTCTCGGGGCTCTCCGAGCACTGAAGCTTTCTTT.

This clone was detected once. This chain connects TRBV2 to TRBJ1-2; possibly TRBD1 for D (6 bases). The CDR3 runs 16 residues. V was shortened by 1 base and J by 0 bases, with 12 bases between the two germline ends. Germline values: CDR1 SNHLY, CDR2 FYNNEI. CDR3 loop: CASSEEGGHPNYGYTF. CDR3 nucleotides: TGTGCCAGCAGTGAAGAGGGGGGACATCCTAACTATGGCTACACCTTC.

This rearrangement joins TRBV7-2 to TRBJ2-2; D not certain. This CDR3 is built from 15 residues. V shed 2 bases and J shed 4 bases, with 11 bases lying between them. Germline-derived CDR1 and CDR2 are SGHTA and FQGNSA. CDR3 in amino acids: CASSLLERPTGELFF. The DNA of the CDR3 is TGTGCCAGCAGCTTATTGGAGAGGCCCACCGGGGAGCTGTTTTTT.

The chain carries TRBV27 and TRBJ1-2; 7 bases are a match to TRBD1. CDR1 is MNHEY, CDR2 SMNVEV, per germline (reference sequence). V gave up 4 bases and J gave up 4 bases; unmatched junction bases: 9. This CDR3 is 15 amino acids long. CDR3 coding DNA: TGTGCCAGCAGTTCTGGACAGGAAACCTCCTATGGCTACACCTTC. The encoded protein is CASSSGQETSYGYTF.

V is TRBV7-5 and J is TRBJ2-1; TRBD2, as called in the table, went unchecked against the DNA. TRBV7-5 is tagged as a pseudogene. This CDR3 is 18 amino acids long. CDR3 sequence (DNA): TGTGTCAGAAGCTTTATGGCTGGACTAGCGGGAGAATTCAATGAGCAGTTCTTC. Amino acids: CVRSFMAGLAGEFNEQFF.

The chain employs TRBV28 and TRBJ2-6; D is perhaps TRBD1 (6 bases). This CDR3 comprises 19 residues. The germline CDR1 and CDR2 sequences are MDHEN and SYDVKM. V was trimmed by 6 bases and J by 1 base, leaving 22 bases between them. The CDR3 is CASRGIDNRVASGANVLTF. The CDR3 DNA reads as TGTGCCAGCAGGGGAATAGATAACAGGGTAGCATCTGGGGCCAACGTCCTGACTTTC.

V and J are TRBV5-1 and TRBJ2-7, with TRBD1 identical over 7 bases. The CDR3 consists of 14 residues. The germline CDR1 and CDR2 sequences are SGHRS and YFSETQ. V gave up 3 bases and J gave up 2 bases; unmatched junction bases: 5. CDR3 sequence: CASSSTGNAYEQYF. CDR3 nucleotides: TGCGCCAGCAGCTCGACAGGGAATGCCTACGAGCAGTACTTC.

CDR3 amino acids: CASSFFLLAGEFGELFF. The CDR3 nucleotides are TGTGCCAGCAGTTTTTTCTTACTAGCGGGAGAGTTCGGGGAGCTGTTTTTT. V usage is TRBV28 and J usage is TRBJ2-2, with TRBD2 identical over 11 bases. J gave up 7 bases and V 3 bases, and 10 bases lay outside the gene matches. The CDR3 is 17 residues long. Per the germline V gene, CDR1 is MDHEN and CDR2 is SYDVKM.

The chain recombines TRBV6-6 with TRBJ2-7; TRBD2 agrees at 7 bases. The CDR3 spans 14 residues. CDR1 is MNHNY, CDR2 SVGAGI, per germline (reference sequence). V shed 2 bases, J shed 2 bases, and the junction held 3 bases outside the gene matches. The CDR3 bases are TGTGCCAGCAGTTACCGGGGAGGGACCTACGAGCAGTACTTC. This encodes CASSYRGGTYEQYF.

This clone was observed a single time. The chain combines TRBV9 with TRBJ2-7; possible D gene TRBD2, 6 bases. Germline assignment: CDR1 SGDLS and CDR2 YYNGEE. This CDR3 is 14 amino acids long. V was pared by 6 bases and J by 2 bases, with 15 bases between. The CDR3 loop reads CASTPFGGTYEQYF. CDR3 DNA: TGTGCCAGCACCCCATTCGGGGGTACCTACGAGCAGTACTTC.

The J gene is TRBJ1-3, the V gene TRBV7-6; perhaps TRBD1 as D (5 bases). Germline loops: CDR1 SGHVS, CDR2 FNYEAQ. There are 15 residues in the CDR3. V gave up 5 bases and J gave up 3 bases, with 14 bases separating them. CDR3 nucleotide sequence: TGTGCCAGCAGCCCCGGGACCCTCTATGGAAACACCATATATTTT. It translates to CASSPGTLYGNTIYF.

This chain links TRBV25-1 with TRBJ1-1; 7 nucleotides align to TRBD1. V was clipped by 4 bases and J by 6 bases; unmatched bases: 8. Germline V CDR1 and CDR2: MGHDK, SYGVNS. This CDR3 comprises 14 residues. The CDR3 bases are TGTGCCAGCAGTGTTGCGGGACAGACCTCTGAAGCTTTCTTT. Translation gives CASSVAGQTSEAFF.